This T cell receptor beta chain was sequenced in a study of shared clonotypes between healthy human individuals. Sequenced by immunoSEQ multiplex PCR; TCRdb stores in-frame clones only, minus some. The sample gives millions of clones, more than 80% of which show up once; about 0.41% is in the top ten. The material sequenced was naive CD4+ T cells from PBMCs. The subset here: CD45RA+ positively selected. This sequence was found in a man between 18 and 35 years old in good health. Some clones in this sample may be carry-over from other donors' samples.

The chain's CDR3 is CASSQRLAVPYEQYF. For the CDR3, the DNA is TGCGCCAGCAGCCAGAGACTAGCGGTACCCTACGAGCAGTACTTC. The chain carries TRBV5-1 and TRBJ2-7, with 9 bases fitting TRBD2. This CDR3 contains 15 residues. V dropped 4 bases and J dropped 2; count of bases not matched to a gene: 7. Germline V lookup: CDR1 SGHRS, CDR2 YFSETQ.